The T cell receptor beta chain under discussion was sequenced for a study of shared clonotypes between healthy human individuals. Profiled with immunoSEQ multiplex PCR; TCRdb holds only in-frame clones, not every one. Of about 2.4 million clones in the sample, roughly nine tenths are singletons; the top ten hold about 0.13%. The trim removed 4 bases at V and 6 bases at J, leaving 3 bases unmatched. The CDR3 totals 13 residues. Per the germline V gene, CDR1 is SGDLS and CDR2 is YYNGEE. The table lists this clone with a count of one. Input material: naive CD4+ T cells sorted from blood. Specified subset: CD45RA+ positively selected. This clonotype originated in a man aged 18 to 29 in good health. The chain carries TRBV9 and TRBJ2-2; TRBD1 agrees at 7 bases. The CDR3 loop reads CASSPQGAGELFF. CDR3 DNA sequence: TGTGCCAGCAGCCCCCAGGGGGCCGGGGAGCTGTTTTTT.